This T cell receptor beta chain was profiled in a study of cytomegalovirus exposure and HLA in healthy donors (TCRdb year 2017). At the level of the whole study: An earlier analysis of 587 of the donors reported under 300 Gb of sequence data and 117 million unique TCR beta sequences obtained from about 179 million T cells. Both class I and class II loci were covered by HLA typing, at four-digit resolution. A later genetic analysis took genome-wide SNP genotypes for about 55% of the 666 donors and used that subset as a discovery cohort. Besides the first cohort of approximately 710 subjects, a separate validation cohort made up of around 120 different subjects was used. About five DR-DQ haplotypes were treated as single units for association and clustering because of strong linkage in the cohort. To predict cytomegalovirus infection status, the study brought together high-throughput TCR immunosequencing, statistical association of individual TCRs with disease status, and machine learning. Donor age, sex, ethnicity and CMV serostatus were compiled alongside the repertoire data. Of the 398 genotyped donors, about 80% fell in the genetic ancestry cluster associated with self-reported Caucasian donors. To study patterns of TCR occurrence, a later analysis re-analyzed previously published TCR beta repertoires from just over 650 donors and added high-resolution HLA genotyping. Among 300 to 500 genotyped donors of the cohort, an average of about 220,000 unique TCR beta nucleotide sequences was sequenced per donor, of which about 20% were non-productive. The study aimed to test whether signatures of past pathogen exposure could be identified by cataloging public T cell receptors. Typing coverage varied by locus: about 620-630 donors for A, B, C, DRB1 and DQB1; roughly 520 for DQA1; more than 600 for DPA1; some 470 for DPB1. Rather than drawing on any new phenotypic data, the later analysis identified candidate immune exposures from TCR beta sequences and the way those sequences occurred across donors. The study used immunosequencing to profile the T cell repertoires of some 600 subjects and linked those repertoires to cytomegalovirus serostatus. An early release that covered approximately 600 HLA-typed donors contained around 300 gigabases of sequencing data and 85 million to 100 million unique TCR sequences. To decide whether each TCR beta V gene segment behaved as functional or pseudogenic, an earlier analysis of several hundred of the donors relied on high-throughput TCR beta sequencing. All discovery cohort repertoires had been generated using a single sequencing platform.

Comments on this clone: Its antigen remains undetermined. Qualities for individual bases were not recorded, and no much larger clone is one base off.

The CDR3 spans 12 residues, from the cysteine through the phenylalanine. The entry retains the CDR3 DNA only, 36 bases that are in frame from base 1. Sequences MNHEY (CDR1) and SMNVEV (CDR2) are obtained from the germline V gene (reference sequence). V lost 2 bases and J lost 8 bases; the stretch between them is 8 bases long. Libraries came from the immunoSEQ multiplex PCR assay. A mixture of 60 forward primers for TCR Vbeta segments and 13 reverse primers for TCR Jbeta segments was used in the multiplex PCR. Amplification of the CDR3 region of rearranged TCR beta genes was performed with a multiplex PCR assay on genomic DNA. Amplified TCR beta libraries were sequenced as 87-base-pair reads on the Illumina HiSeq System. The paper's data handling went like this. In a later analysis, roughly 80 million unique TCR beta chains were counted across the 650 to 750 repertoires, and approximately 9.9 million of these chains were shared by at least two donors. A nearest-neighbor algorithm error-corrected the raw reads and collapsed the reads into unique sequences, merging closely related sequences to remove PCR and sequencing errors. Alignment of CDR3 sequences to IMGT reference sequences was used to assign V, D and J gene segments. For a sequence to be retained, a match of at least six nucleotides was required to both a V gene segment and a J gene segment. A rearrangement counted as productive if the CDR3 had no stop codons and remained in frame with V and J, and every other rearrangement counted as non-productive. Following IMGT convention, CDR3 was defined as the stretch from the second conserved V-encoded cysteine up to the conserved J-encoded phenylalanine. Sequences without an unambiguous match to a single V gene segment were excluded from the earlier analysis of almost 600 of the donors. An earlier analysis of fewer than 750 of the donors classified V segments as functional when productive rearrangements were above 56.7% and as segregating when the standard deviation between donors was above 5%. A statistical classification framework was developed to diagnose cytomegalovirus status using the catalog of TCR beta chain sequences. In a later analysis, TCR nucleotide sequences were compared against IMGT/GENE-DB human TR gene sequences so that V and J genes could be assigned. The TCRdist pipeline was used in a later analysis to assign CDR3 sequences and most-parsimonious VDJ recombination scenarios. In a later analysis, every TCR beta chain was defined by the combination of its CDR3 amino acid sequence and its V-gene family, and reads without a unique V-gene family were dropped. In a later analysis, approximately 640 highly shared, low-generation-probability nucleotide sequences were removed to address suspected cross-contamination and a sequencing artifact. In a later analysis, a clonal expansion index for each public chain was calculated from normalized within-repertoire ranks of inferred template counts. In a later analysis, generation probabilities were computed using a VDJ recombination model fitted to out-of-frame rearrangements, and the results were checked against IGoR. A later analysis scored TCR-TCR, TCR-HLA and TCR-CMV co-occurrence with hypergeometric tests, applying a repertoire-size bias correction to TCR pairs. In a later analysis, false discovery rates were estimated by permuting HLA or CMV assignments 20 times. In a later analysis, co-occurring TCRs were grouped using DBSCAN, with TCRdist sequence similarity added in when clustering inside HLA-allele-positive subsets. For co-occurrence clustering, repertoires with fewer than 30,000 or more than 120,000 public chains were excluded, along with about five repertoires with anomalous nucleotide sharing. TCRdb carries this immuneACCESS record with in-frame sequences only. Its versions omit some clonotypes, under half of them owing to an unresolved V gene in the studies checked, with the rest unexplained. V and J calls and clone size are given by that table; D and trimming were obtained from the DNA. This sample gives about 120,000 clones in total; around three quarters of them show up just once. Clones ranked in the top ten supply 3% to 4% of the sample.

General study outcomes and caveats: A further reported finding was that TCR beta sequences accurately predicted the HLA-A and HLA-B alleles for most subjects in the first cohort. A few of the identified cytomegalovirus-associated TCR beta chains were confirmed in vitro to be specific for cytomegalovirus antigens. Some IMGT-functional V segments, including TRBV6-2 and TRBV6-3, could not be distinguished by the 87-base-pair reads and were therefore excluded. When HLA alleles, especially DR and DQ, strongly co-occurred, attributing TCR associations to individual alleles was difficult. Because counts were too low, about 15 rarely observed V segments, including chromosome 9 orphons, were left out of the earlier analysis of a few hundred of the donors. In this cohort, only TCR beta chains were sequenced, and detectable features were limited by the absence of alpha or paired-chain data. Linkage disequilibrium might explain the correlated functional status among segregating V segments, but an unknown experimental factor could not be ruled out. According to a later genetic analysis, donors in an Asian-associated ancestry cluster had fewer N-insertions in productive TCRs than the approximately 630-donor mean. According to a later analysis, TCR association rates differed among HLA loci, with DRB1 alleles showing the most associated TCRs and HLA-C alleles showing the fewest. In a later analysis, some 18,000 TCR beta sequences were associated with specific HLA alleles at a false discovery rate of 0.05. A later analysis reported that several top co-occurrence clusters appeared linked to parvovirus B19, influenza, CMV and Epstein-Barr virus. A later analysis found that HLA-associated TCR beta chains were more clonally expanded and had lower generation probabilities than equally common non-associated chains. Because some donors lacked HLA typing at each locus, the association tests relied only on the typed subset. An earlier analysis of approximately 570 of the donors showed that most TCR beta V segments appeared in productive rearrangements either about 90% or about 30% of the time, which broadly matched IMGT annotations. Across donors, most TCR sequences were observed very rarely, whereas some public TCRs were present in many individuals. CMV serostatus was the only immune exposure information available for the cohort. Roughly uniform sequencing depth across donors was assumed in presence/absence analyses, although this assumption may not hold. An association between a missense DCLRE1C variant and V-gene and J-gene trimming of TCR beta chains was found in a later genetic analysis and replicated in an independent cohort. The authors suggested that the approach could potentially be generalized to other disease states and immunological phenotypes. The sequencing pipeline was judged likely to have produced a cluster of highly shared sequence variants as a technical artifact. The study gave a list of around 170 TCR beta chains associated with cytomegalovirus. A later analysis found that most CMV-associated TCR beta chains appeared HLA-restricted, with HLA associations seemingly driven largely by CMV exposure. Cytomegalovirus status was reported to be diagnosed by the classifier with high specificity and sensitivity in both the original and validation cohorts.

In total, roughly 670 healthy bone marrow donors made up the cohort. All cohort members were sampled while nominally healthy, although unrecorded immune exposures were likely present. The donor tested CMV seropositive, placing the donor among the approximately 290 seropositive members of the cohort. Every donor gave a peripheral blood sample, and the peripheral blood mononuclear cells from that sample were used for TCR beta sequencing. The Qiagen DNeasy Blood Extraction Kit was used to extract genomic DNA from the blood cell samples. The source of this sequence is a woman aged 25 to 39 in good health and CMV-seropositive. The chain was built from TRBV27 and TRBJ2-3; a tentative D call is TRBD1 (5 bases match). Sequences were obtained from PBMCs. The CDR3 protein sequence reads: CASSLDRLTQYF. The nucleotides read TGTGCCAGCAGTTTAGACAGACTTACGCAGTATTTT.